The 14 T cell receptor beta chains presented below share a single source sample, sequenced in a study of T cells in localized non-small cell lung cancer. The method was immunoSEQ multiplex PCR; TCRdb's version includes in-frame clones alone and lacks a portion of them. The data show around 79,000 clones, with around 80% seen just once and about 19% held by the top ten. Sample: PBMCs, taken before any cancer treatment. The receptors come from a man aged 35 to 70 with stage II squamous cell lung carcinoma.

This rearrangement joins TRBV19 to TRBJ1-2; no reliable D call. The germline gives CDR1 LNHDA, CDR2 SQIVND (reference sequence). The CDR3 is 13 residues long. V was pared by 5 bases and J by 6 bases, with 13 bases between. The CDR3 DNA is TGTGCCAGTAGTCCCCTCGAGGAGGATGGCTACACCTTC. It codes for CASSPLEEDGYTF.

The CDR3 DNA is TGTGCCATCAGTGATGGGGGGTCCTACGAGCAGTACTTC. Translation gives CAISDGGSYEQYF. This rearrangement joins TRBV10-3 to TRBJ2-7; D possibly corresponds to TRBD2 (6 bases). The CDR3 extends over 13 amino acids. CDR1 and CDR2 (germline): ENHRY, SYGVKD. Trimming left V 3 bases short and J 1 base short, with 7 bases between.

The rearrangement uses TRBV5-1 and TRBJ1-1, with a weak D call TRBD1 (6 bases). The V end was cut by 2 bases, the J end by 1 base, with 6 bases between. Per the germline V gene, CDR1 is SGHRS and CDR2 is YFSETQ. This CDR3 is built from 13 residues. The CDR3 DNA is TGCGCCAGCAGCTTACAGGGGAACACTGAAGCTTTCTTT. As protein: CASSLQGNTEAFF.

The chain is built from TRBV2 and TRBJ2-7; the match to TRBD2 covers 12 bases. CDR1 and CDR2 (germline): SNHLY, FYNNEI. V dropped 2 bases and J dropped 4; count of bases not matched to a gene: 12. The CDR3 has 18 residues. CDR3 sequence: CASSETPLTSGSGYEQYF. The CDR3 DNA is TGTGCCAGCAGTGAAACCCCCCTGACTAGCGGGAGTGGGTACGAGCAGTACTTC.

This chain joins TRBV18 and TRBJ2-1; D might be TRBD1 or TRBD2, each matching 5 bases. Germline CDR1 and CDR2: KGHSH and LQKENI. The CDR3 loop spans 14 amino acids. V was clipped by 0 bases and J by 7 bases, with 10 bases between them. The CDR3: CASSPPRGVNEQFF. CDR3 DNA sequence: TGTGCCAGCTCACCACCACGAGGGGTGAATGAGCAGTTCTTC.

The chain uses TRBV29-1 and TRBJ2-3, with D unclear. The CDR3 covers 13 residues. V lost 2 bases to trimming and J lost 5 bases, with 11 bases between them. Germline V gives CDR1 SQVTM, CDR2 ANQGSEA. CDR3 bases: TGCAGCGTTGAATCCGTCCGAGGAGATACGCAGTATTTT. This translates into CSVESVRGDTQYF.

DNA of the CDR3: TGTGCCTGTTGGAGCGGGGGGGCCTACAATGAGCAGTTCTTC. It encodes CACWSGGAYNEQFF. The chain is built from TRBV30 and TRBJ2-1, with TRBD2 matching 10 bases. This CDR3 spans 14 amino acids. Germline V gene data show CDR1 as GTSNPN and CDR2 as SVGIG (reference sequence). With 6 bases clipped from V and 2 bases from J, the junction kept 4 bases outside the gene matches.

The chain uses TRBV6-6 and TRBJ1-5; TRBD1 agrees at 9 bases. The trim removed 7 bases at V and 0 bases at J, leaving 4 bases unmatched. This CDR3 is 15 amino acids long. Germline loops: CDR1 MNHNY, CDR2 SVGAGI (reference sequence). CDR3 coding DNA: TGTGCCAGCATTGGGACAGGGCATAGCAATCAGCCCCAGCATTTT. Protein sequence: CASIGTGHSNQPQHF.

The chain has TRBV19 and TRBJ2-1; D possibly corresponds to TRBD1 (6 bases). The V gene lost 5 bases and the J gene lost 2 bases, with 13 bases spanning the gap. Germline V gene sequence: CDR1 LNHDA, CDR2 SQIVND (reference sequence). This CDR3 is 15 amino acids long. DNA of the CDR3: TGTGCCAGTAGTCCCCGTGAGGGGGCCTACAATGAGCAGTTCTTC. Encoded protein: CASSPREGAYNEQFF.

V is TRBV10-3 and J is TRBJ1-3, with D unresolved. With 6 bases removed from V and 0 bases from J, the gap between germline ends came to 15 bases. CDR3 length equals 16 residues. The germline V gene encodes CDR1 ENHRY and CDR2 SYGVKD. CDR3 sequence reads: CAIRGSEGLSGNTIYF. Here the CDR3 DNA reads TGTGCCATCAGGGGTAGTGAAGGGCTCTCTGGAAACACCATATATTTT.

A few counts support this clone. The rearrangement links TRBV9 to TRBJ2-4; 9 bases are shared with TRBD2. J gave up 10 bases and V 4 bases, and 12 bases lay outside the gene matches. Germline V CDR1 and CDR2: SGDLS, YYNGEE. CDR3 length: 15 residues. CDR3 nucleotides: TGTGCCAGCAGCCCGACTAGCGGAATCCGAGGGATTCAGTACTTC. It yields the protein CASSPTSGIRGIQYF.

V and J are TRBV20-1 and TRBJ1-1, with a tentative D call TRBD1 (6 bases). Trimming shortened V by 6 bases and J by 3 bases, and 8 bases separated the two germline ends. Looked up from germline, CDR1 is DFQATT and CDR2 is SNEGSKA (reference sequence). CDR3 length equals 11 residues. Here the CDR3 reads CSAPGDTEAFF. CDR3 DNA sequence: TGCAGTGCCCCAGGGGACACTGAAGCTTTCTTT.

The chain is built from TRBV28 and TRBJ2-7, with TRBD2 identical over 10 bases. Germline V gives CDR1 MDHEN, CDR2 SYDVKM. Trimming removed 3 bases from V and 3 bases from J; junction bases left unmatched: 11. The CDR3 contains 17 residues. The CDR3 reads CASSLPRASGRGYEQYF. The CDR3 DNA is TGTGCCAGCAGTTTGCCTCGAGCTAGCGGGAGAGGCTACGAGCAGTACTTC.

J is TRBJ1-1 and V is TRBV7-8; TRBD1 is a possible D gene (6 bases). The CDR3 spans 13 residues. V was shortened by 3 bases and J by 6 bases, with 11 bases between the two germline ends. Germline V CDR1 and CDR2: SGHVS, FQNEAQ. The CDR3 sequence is CASSFGGKAEAFF. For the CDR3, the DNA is TGTGCCAGCAGCTTCGGGGGCAAAGCTGAAGCTTTCTTT.